The 10 T cell receptor beta chains below come from one sample, sequenced in a study of cytomegalovirus exposure and HLA in healthy donors (TCRdb year 2017). The receptor library was made with the immunoSEQ multiplex PCR assay. For the multiplex PCR, a mixture combining 60 forward primers for TCR Vbeta segments and 13 reverse primers for TCR Jbeta segments was used. This is the immuneACCESS table as TCRdb keeps it, with only in-frame sequences that have V and J called. A part of the clones is gone; compared with another copy, unresolved V genes explain less than half, and the rest is unexplained. For this sample there are some 93,000 clones; about 79% appear just once. Around 3.8% of the sample belongs to the ten largest clones. Input material: PBMCs. These receptors originate from a man aged 50 or older in good health and CMV-seronegative.

The rearrangement uses TRBV19 and TRBJ1-5; no reliable D call. Deletions cut 3 bases from V and 5 bases from J, with 11 bases between. The CDR3 covers 14 residues. CDR1 is LNHDA, CDR2 SQIVND, per germline (reference sequence). CDR3 coding DNA: TGTGCCAGTAGTATTACTAACCGGGATCAGCCCCAGCATTTT. Translation gives CASSITNRDQPQHF.

In its sample, this clone was seen once. This rearrangement joins TRBV19 to TRBJ2-6, with no clear D. V dropped 3 bases and J dropped 0 bases, with 12 bases sitting between them. CDR3 length: 17 amino acids. CDR1 LNHDA and CDR2 SQIVND come from the germline V gene (reference sequence). CDR3 in DNA: TGTGCCAGTAGTATGGGCCTTACAGCCTCTGGGGCCAACGTCCTGACTTTC. It is translated as CASSMGLTASGANVLTF.

J is TRBJ1-1 and V is TRBV6-5, with 11 bases identical to TRBD1. The ends lost 4 bases at V and 7 bases at J; junction bases unmatched: 8. This CDR3 has 15 amino acids. The germline gives CDR1 MNHEY, CDR2 SVGAGI. CDR3 nucleotides: TGTGCCAGCAGTTTAAGGACAGGGGGCCATTTTGAAGCTTTCTTT. It encodes CASSLRTGGHFEAFF.

This clone was recorded once. The V call is TRBV6-7, the J call TRBJ2-7; TRBD1 agrees at 7 bases. TRBV6-7 falls under the ORF class, with uncertain function. The CDR3 runs 16 residues. With 0 bases clipped from V and 3 bases from J, the junction kept 8 bases outside the gene matches. CDR3 nucleotides: TGTGCCAGCAGTTACTCCAAGGACAGGTCTTACTACGAGCAGTACTTC. Translated, it gives CASSYSKDRSYYEQYF.

This clone was counted ten times or more. V usage is TRBV7-2 and J usage is TRBJ2-7, with 7 bases identical to TRBD1. In germline, CDR1 is SGHTA, CDR2 FQGNSA. The CDR3 has 15 amino acids. The V segment lost 5 bases and the J segment 2 bases; nucleotides outside the gene matches: 9. The CDR3 nucleotides read TGTGCCAGCAGCCCCGTCCGGGACAGAACCTACGAGCAGTACTTC. Its protein is CASSPVRDRTYEQYF.

This chain links TRBV5-1 with TRBJ2-5; 8 nucleotides line up with TRBD1. The DNA matches TRBJ2-7 better at its end, which makes the J call doubtful. The germline CDR1 and CDR2 sequences are SGHRS and YFSETQ. This CDR3 is built from 14 residues. The CDR3: CASSYQGARDEQYF. CDR3 nucleotide sequence: TGCGCCAGCAGCTACCAGGGGGCCCGAGACGAGCAGTACTTC.

V usage is TRBV28 and J usage is TRBJ1-2, with 7 bases fitting TRBD1. Unmatched junction bases numbered 13, after V lost 5 bases and J lost 7 bases. There are 15 residues in the CDR3. The germline V gene has CDR1 MDHEN and CDR2 SYDVKM. CDR3 sequence (DNA): TGTGCCAGCAGTCCTGTCCCCGGGACAGAGTCTGGCTACACCTTC. Amino acid sequence: CASSPVPGTESGYTF.

This sequence joins TRBV7-3 and TRBJ2-7, with TRBD2 matching over 10 bases. Trimming at V came to 5 bases and at J to 4 bases, leaving 8 bases not matched to a gene. The CDR3 is 15 residues long. Germline loops: CDR1 SGHTA, CDR2 FQGTGA. CDR3 sequence (DNA): TGTGCCAGCAGCCTGCTAGCGGGAGCTCGATACGAGCAGTACTTC. This translates into CASSLLAGARYEQYF. Looking up the rest from reference TRBV7-3 and TRBJ2-7 gives the full variable domain: GAGVSQTPSNKVTEKGKYVELRCDPISGHTALYWYRQSLGQGPEFLIYFQGTGAADDSGLPNDRFFAVRPEGSVSTLKIQRTERGDSAVYLCASSLLAGARYEQYFGPGTRLTVT.

The genes are TRBV9 and TRBJ1-1, with 10 bases aligning to TRBD1. V dropped 2 bases and J dropped 5; count of bases not matched to a gene: 6. CDR1 and CDR2 (germline): SGDLS, YYNGEE. The CDR3 sequence is 15 residues long. The CDR3 loop is CASSVDRGRGTEAFF. The CDR3 DNA sequence: TGTGCCAGCAGCGTCGACAGGGGGCGGGGGACTGAAGCTTTCTTT.

V usage is TRBV29-1 and J usage is TRBJ1-1; D unclear. Germline lookup yields CDR1 SQVTM and CDR2 ANQGSEA. This CDR3 has 12 amino acids. Trimming took 3 bases from V and 1 from J, leaving 6 bases between them. The CDR3 protein is CSVDRSNTEAFF. The CDR3 region has the DNA TGCAGCGTTGATCGGTCGAACACTGAAGCTTTCTTT. Combining the CDR3 with reference TRBV29-1 and TRBJ1-1 gives the whole variable domain SAVISQKPSRDICQRGTSLTIQCQVDSQVTMMFWYRQQPGQSLTLIATANQGSEATYESGFVIDKFPISRPNLTFSTLTVSNMSPEDSSIYLCSVDRSNTEAFFGQGTRLTVV.